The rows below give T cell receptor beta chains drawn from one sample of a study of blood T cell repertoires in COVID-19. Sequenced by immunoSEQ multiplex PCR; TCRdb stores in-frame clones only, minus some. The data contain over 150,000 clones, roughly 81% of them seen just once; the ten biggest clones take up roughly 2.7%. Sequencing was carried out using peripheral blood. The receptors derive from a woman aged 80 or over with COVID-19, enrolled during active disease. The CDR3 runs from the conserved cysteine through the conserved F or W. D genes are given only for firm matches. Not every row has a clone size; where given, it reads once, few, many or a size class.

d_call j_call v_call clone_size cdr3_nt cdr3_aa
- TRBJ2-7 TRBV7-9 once TGTGCCAGCACCCTTCCCGAGAGCTACGAGCAGTACTTC CASTLPESYEQYF
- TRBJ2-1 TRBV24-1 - TGTGCCACCAGTGGTCTTTCGTCTAGGTCCTACAATGAGCAGTTCTTC CATSGLSSRSYNEQFF
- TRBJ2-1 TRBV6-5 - TGTGCCAGCAGTTACTCGAGGGGGGGCGCGGGCAATGAGCAGTTCTTC CASSYSRGGAGNEQFF
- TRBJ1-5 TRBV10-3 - TGTGCCATCAGCGACGGGGGGCATCAGCCCCAGCATTTT CAISDGGHQPQHF
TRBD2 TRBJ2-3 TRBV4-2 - TGTGCCAGCAGCCAAGGAGGACTAGCGGGGGCGCGGGGAGATACGCAGTATTTT CASSQGGLAGARGDTQYF
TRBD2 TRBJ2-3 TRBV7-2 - TGTGCCAGCAGCTTTAGTGGGGGTGTAGCGGGCGATACGCAGTATTTT CASSFSGGVAGDTQYF
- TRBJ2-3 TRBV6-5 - TGTGCCAGCAGTTACCAGAGGGTTAGCACAGATACGCAGTATTTT CASSYQRVSTDTQYF
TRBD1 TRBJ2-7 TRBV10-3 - TGTGCCATCAGCCCGACAGGGAAACCCTACGAGCAGTACTTC CAISPTGKPYEQYF
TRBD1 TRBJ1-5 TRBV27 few TGTGCCAGCAGCCGGGACAGGGAGGATCAGCCCCAGCATTTT CASSRDREDQPQHF
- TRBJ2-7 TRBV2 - TGTGCCAGCAGTGACGGGTACTCCTACGAGCAGTACTTC CASSDGYSYEQYF
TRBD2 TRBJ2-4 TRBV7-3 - TGTGCCAGCAGCCACGGACTAGCGGGGTTCTTAGCCAAAAACATTCAGTACTTC CASSHGLAGFLAKNIQYF
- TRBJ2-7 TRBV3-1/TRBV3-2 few TGTGCCAGCAGCCAATCTCTACTCTCCTACGAGCAGTACTTC CASSQSLLSYEQYF
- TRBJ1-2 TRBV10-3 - TGTGCCATCAGTGAGTCTGGGGGGAACTCTAATCCTAACTATGGCTACACCTTC CAISESGGNSNPNYGYTF
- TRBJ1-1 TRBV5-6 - TGTGCCAGCAGCTTGAGTGGCTGGACTGAAGCTTTCTTT CASSLSGWTEAFF
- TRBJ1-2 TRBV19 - TGTGCCAGTACCGGAGGGGGGGCACAGGGCTACACCTTC CASTGGGAQGYTF
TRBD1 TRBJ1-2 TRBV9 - TGTGCCAGCAGCGTGACAGGGACTGGCTACACCTTC CASSVTGTGYTF
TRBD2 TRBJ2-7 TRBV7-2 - TGTGCCAGCAGGTCCGCGGGGGTCCCCTACGAGCAGTACTTC CASRSAGVPYEQYF
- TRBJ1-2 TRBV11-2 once TGTGCCAGCAGCTTATCCCACATCCCAGGCAGTTCTAACTATGGCTACACCTTC CASSLSHIPGSSNYGYTF
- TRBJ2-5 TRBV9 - TGTGCCAGCAGTAGGGGGGGGACCGTCCAAGAGACCCAGTACTTC CASSRGGTVQETQYF
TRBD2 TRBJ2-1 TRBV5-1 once TGCGCCAGCAGCCGCGCGGGGGGCAAGAGCTCCTACAATGAGCAGTTCTTC CASSRAGGKSSYNEQFF
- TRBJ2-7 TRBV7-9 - TGTGCCAGCAGTTCCGTCCCCGGCGAGCAGTACTTC CASSSVPGEQYF
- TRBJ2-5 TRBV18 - TGTGCCAGCTCCCCAGGAGACTCCCTGACCCAGTACTTC CASSPGDSLTQYF
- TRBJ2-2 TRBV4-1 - TGCGCCAGCAGCCGGGGACTCCGGGTGGGGGAGCTGTTTTTT CASSRGLRVGELFF
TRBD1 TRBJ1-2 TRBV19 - TGTGCCAGCAACCGACAGGGGCCCTTGTCGTATGGCTACACCTTC CASNRQGPLSYGYTF
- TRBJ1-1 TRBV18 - TGTGCCAGCTCACCACAGGGGCACACTGAAGCTTTCTTT CASSPQGHTEAFF
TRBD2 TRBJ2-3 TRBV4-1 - TGCGCCAGCAGCCAAGGTGGCAGCGGGAACACAGATACGCAGTATTTT CASSQGGSGNTDTQYF
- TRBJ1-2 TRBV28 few TGTGCCAGCAGCTCACTGACAGGAGTTCGTAACTATGGCTACACCTTC CASSSLTGVRNYGYTF
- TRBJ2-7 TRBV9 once TGTGCCAGCAGCGTAGCTACGGGTGAGGACTACGAGCAGTACTTC CASSVATGEDYEQYF
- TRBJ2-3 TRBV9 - TGTGCCAGCAGCGCTAACACAGATACGCAGTATTTT CASSANTDTQYF
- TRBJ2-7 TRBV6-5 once TGTGCCAGCAGAGGAGGACTTCTCTACGAGCAGTACTTC CASRGGLLYEQYF
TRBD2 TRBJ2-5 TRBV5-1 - TGCGCCAGCAGCTTGGAGGGTAGCGGGATTCAAGAGACCCAGTACTTC CASSLEGSGIQETQYF
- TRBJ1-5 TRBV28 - TGTGCCAGCAGTTTAGTACAGGGTGGGTCCCCCCAGCATTTT CASSLVQGGSPQHF
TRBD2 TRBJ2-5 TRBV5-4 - TGTGCCAGCAACACACTAGCGGGAGCAGCAGAGACCCAGTACTTC CASNTLAGAAETQYF
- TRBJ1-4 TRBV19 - TGTGCCAGTAAACCGACAATTTCTAATGAAAAACTGTTTTTT CASKPTISNEKLFF
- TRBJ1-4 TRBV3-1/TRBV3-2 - TGTGCCAGCAGCCAAGGTGGAGGTGTAAGGGAAAAACTGTTTTTT CASSQGGGVREKLFF
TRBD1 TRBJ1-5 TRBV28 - TGTGCCAGCAGTTACAGGGGCCAGCCCCAGCATTTT CASSYRGQPQHF
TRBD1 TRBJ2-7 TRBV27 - TGTGCCAGCAGTCGGACAGGGGGTAACTACGAGCAGTACTTC CASSRTGGNYEQYF
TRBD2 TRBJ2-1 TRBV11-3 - TGTGCCAGCAGCTTGGACGGGGGGTACAATGAGCAGTTCTTC CASSLDGGYNEQFF
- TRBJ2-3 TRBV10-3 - TGTGCCATCAGGGAGGCGGGGCCCCGGTGGTATTTT CAIREAGPRWYF
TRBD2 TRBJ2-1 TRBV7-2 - TGTGCCAGCAGCTTTGGGTCTAGCGGGGGGTACAATGAGCAGTTCTTC CASSFGSSGGYNEQFF
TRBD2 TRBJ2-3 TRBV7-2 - TGTGCCAGCAGATTCCCTCGACTAGCGAGCACAGATACGCAGTATTTT CASRFPRLASTDTQYF
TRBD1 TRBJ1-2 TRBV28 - TGTGCCAGCAGTCCCTCCGGGACAGGTTCCCGGGATGGCTACACCTTC CASSPSGTGSRDGYTF
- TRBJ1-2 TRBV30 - TGTGCCTCGCCCGGACACAATAACTATGGCTACACCTTC CASPGHNNYGYTF
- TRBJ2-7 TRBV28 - TGTGCCAGCAGTTTAACGTCTCCAGGGTACGAGCAGTACTTC CASSLTSPGYEQYF
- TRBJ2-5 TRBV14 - TGTGCCAGCAGCCAAGTACGCCAACTCCAAGAGACCCAGTACTTC CASSQVRQLQETQYF
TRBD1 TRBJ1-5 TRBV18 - TGTGCCAGCTCACCCCTACAGGGGGGGGAGCCCCAGCATTTT CASSPLQGGEPQHF
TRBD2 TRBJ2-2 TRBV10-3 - TGTGCCACTGCGGGAGTCTCCACCGGGGAGCTGTTTTTT CATAGVSTGELFF
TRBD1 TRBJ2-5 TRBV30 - TGTGCCTGGAGGTCCCAGGGGGCCGGAGGAGAGACCCAGTACTTC CAWRSQGAGGETQYF
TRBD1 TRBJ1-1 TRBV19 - TGTGCCAGTAGTATAGGAGCAGGGGGACTGAACACTGAAGCTTTCTTT CASSIGAGGLNTEAFF
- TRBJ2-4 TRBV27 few TGTGCCAGCAGTTTATTTTGGACATCCGAGAGTTCGCAGTACTTC CASSLFWTSESSQYF
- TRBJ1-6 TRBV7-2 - TGTGCCAGCAGCTTAGGGGTGACCAGGGAAACAGGGTCACCCCTCCACTTT CASSLGVTRETGSPLHF
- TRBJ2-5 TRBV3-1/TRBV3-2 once TGTGCCAGCAGCCAAGCGCCAGGTTCGGAGACCCAGTACTTC CASSQAPGSETQYF
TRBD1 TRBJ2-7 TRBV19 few TGTGCCAGTAGGAAACTGGGACAGGGGAGCGAGCAGTACTTC CASRKLGQGSEQYF
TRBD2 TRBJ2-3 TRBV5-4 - TGTGCCAGCAGCTTGGGGACTAGCGGATCAGATACGCAGTATTTT CASSLGTSGSDTQYF
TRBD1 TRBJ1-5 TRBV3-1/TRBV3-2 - TGTGCCAGCAGCCACCGACAGGGGGTCGGGAATCAGCCCCAGCATTTT CASSHRQGVGNQPQHF
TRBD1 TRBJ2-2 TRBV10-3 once TGTGCCATAAAGGACAGGGCGAACACCGGGGAGCTGTTTTTT CAIKDRANTGELFF